What follows is one TCR beta chain and its context. The repertoire was sequenced with immunoSEQ multiplex PCR; TCRdb's copy has only in-frame clones and lacks some. The sample holds more than 550,000 clones, around 87% seen once. These data belong to a study of shared T cell receptors in the human thymus. There are 15 residues in the CDR3. Germline V CDR1 and CDR2: SGHDN, FVKESK. Trimming cost V 0 bases and J 2 bases, with 10 bases left between them. This sample was shared with a second study, whose subject was human thymus T cells. This second study says: Healthy Finnish infants undergoing corrective surgery for congenital heart defects were used as donors. Corrective cardiac operations yielded the resected thymus tissue. An apparent bias in V and J gene usage was seen in thymic and blood repertoires. In unrelated individuals, thymic repertoires overlapped highly, according to related research.

Sequencing was carried out using thymocytes. This chain joins TRBV14 and TRBJ1-2; D ambiguous. The sequence came from a boy under two years old with a congenital heart defect. Here the CDR3 reads CASSQEWPLNYGYTF. For the CDR3, the DNA is TGTGCCAGCAGCCAAGAATGGCCCTTGAACTATGGCTACACCTTC.